Listed here are 18 T cell receptor beta chains from one sample, sequenced in a study of cytomegalovirus exposure and HLA in healthy donors. The PCR was carried out with 60 Vbeta primers and 13 Jbeta primers. Sequencing was performed with immunoSEQ multiplex PCR; in TCRdb, only in-frame clones are kept and a portion is missing. The sample consists of about 190,000 clones, about 86% of them appearing once. Sequenced material: PBMCs. These receptor sequences come from a middle-aged man in good health and CMV-seropositive.

This clone was observed once. This sequence joins TRBV5-1 and TRBJ1-2, with 10 bases aligning to TRBD1. Germline values: CDR1 SGHRS, CDR2 YFSETQ. The CDR3 length is 15 residues. With 6 bases clipped from V and 3 bases from J, the junction kept 8 bases outside the gene matches. The CDR3 DNA is TGCGCCAGCACCCAGACAGGGGGCCTTGACTATGGCTACACCTTC. This sequence encodes CASTQTGGLDYGYTF. Together with reference TRBV5-1 and TRBJ1-2, the CDR3 gives the full variable domain: KAGVTQTPRYLIKTRGQQVTLSCSPISGHRSVSWYQQTPGQGLQFLFEYFSETQRNKGNFPGRFSGRQFSNSRSEMNVSTLELGDSALYLCASTQTGGLDYGYTFGSGTRLTVV.

This clone showed up just once. DNA for the CDR3: TGTGCCAGCAGTTCCAGCGGGGTTGGTGAGCAGTTCTTC. Protein product: CASSSSGVGEQFF. V is TRBV6-4 and J is TRBJ2-1; TRBD2 agrees at 7 bases. V was clipped by 5 bases and J by 9 bases; unmatched bases: 7. CDR1 is MRHNA and CDR2 is SNTAGT in the germline V gene. The CDR3 is 13 residues long.

The rearrangement joins TRBV14 to TRBJ2-2; a weak D match, TRBD2 (5 bases). There are 13 residues in the CDR3. The V end lost 6 bases, the J end lost 4 bases, and 9 bases lay between the germline ends. Germline V gene sequence: CDR1 SGHDN, CDR2 FVKESK. The CDR3 coding sequence is TGTGCCAGCAGGCCACTAGGCACCGGGGAGCTGTTTTTT. It yields the protein CASRPLGTGELFF.

This clone was found a few times. The chain uses TRBV4-2 and TRBJ2-1; no clear D. Trimming took off 0 bases at V and 0 bases at J, with 6 bases between the two ends. CDR3 length: 15 residues. Germline V gene data show CDR1 as LGHNA and CDR2 as YNFKEQ. CDR3 nucleotide sequence: TGTGCCAGCAGCCAAGACCAGTACTCCTACAATGAGCAGTTCTTC. This gives the protein CASSQDQYSYNEQFF.

V usage is TRBV6-1 and J usage is TRBJ2-7, with TRBD1 matching 7 bases. The CDR3 is made up of 12 amino acids. The ends lost 8 bases at V and 3 bases at J; junction bases unmatched: 4. Germline V gene lookup returns CDR1 MNHNS and CDR2 SASEGT. CDR3 nucleotide sequence: TGTGCCAGCTGGGACAGCAGCTACGAGCAGTACTTC. It yields the protein CASWDSSYEQYF.

The chain has TRBV28 and TRBJ2-5; 9 bases map to TRBD1. Germline values: CDR1 MDHEN, CDR2 SYDVKM. V shed 2 bases, J shed 5 bases, and the junction held 3 bases outside the gene matches. The CDR3 length is 14 residues. Here the CDR3 reads CASSLTGGRETQYF. CDR3 DNA: TGTGCCAGCAGTTTAACAGGGGGCCGGGAGACCCAGTACTTC.

The chain combines TRBV19 with TRBJ1-5; the D is unclear. The CDR3 extends over 13 amino acids. The V end lost 8 bases, the J end lost 8 bases, and 16 bases lay between the germline ends. Germline-derived CDR1 and CDR2 are LNHDA and SQIVND (reference sequence). The chain's CDR3 is CASAGGFPEPQHF. DNA of the CDR3: TGTGCCAGTGCCGGAGGGTTTCCGGAGCCCCAGCATTTT.

As for this clone: Other DNA sequences in this sample translate to the same CDR3. The chain links TRBV7-9 to TRBJ2-5, with D tentatively TRBD2 (5 bases). CDR3 length: 14 amino acids. In germline, CDR1 is SEHNR, CDR2 FQNEAQ (reference sequence). Trimming stripped 4 bases from V and 4 bases from J, with 13 bases between. CDR3 sequence: CASSSRELRETQYF. The CDR3 coding sequence is TGTGCCAGCAGCTCCCGGGAACTACGAGAGACCCAGTACTTC.

Worth noting for this clone: The junction does not match germline at one end; this may be a read error. The chain carries TRBV2 and TRBJ2-6, with D possibly matching TRBD1 (5 bases). There are 15 residues in the CDR3. CDR1 is SNHLY, CDR2 FYNNEI, per germline. The CDR3 loop is CASSDWESGANGLTF. The CDR3 bases are TGTGCCAGCAGTGACTGGGAATCTGGGGCCAACGGCCTGACTTTC.

The gene calls are TRBV15 and TRBJ1-1; weak D call: TRBD1 (5 bases). CDR3 size: 15 residues. Germline-derived CDR1 and CDR2 are LNHNV and YYDKDF (reference sequence). Trimming removed 3 bases at V and 6 bases at J, with 17 bases between. The CDR3 loop is CATSRETGYLAEAFF. The CDR3 region has the DNA TGTGCCACCAGCAGGGAAACAGGTTACCTCGCTGAAGCTTTCTTT.

This rearrangement joins TRBV7-3 to TRBJ2-1; D is perhaps TRBD2 (6 bases). The germline V gene has CDR1 SGHTA and CDR2 FQGTGA. V was trimmed by 5 bases and J by 6 bases, leaving 20 bases between them. This CDR3 has 16 amino acids. The CDR3 loop reads CASSPEIALGGNEQFF. The CDR3 nucleotides read TGTGCCAGCAGCCCGGAGATAGCCCTGGGGGGCAATGAGCAGTTCTTC. Together with reference TRBV7-3 and TRBJ2-1, the CDR3 gives the full variable domain: GAGVSQTPSNKVTEKGKYVELRCDPISGHTALYWYRQSLGQGPEFLIYFQGTGAADDSGLPNDRFFAVRPEGSVSTLKIQRTERGDSAVYLCASSPEIALGGNEQFFGPGTRLTVL.

V and J are TRBV13 and TRBJ2-7; D perhaps matches TRBD1 (6 bases). V lost 4 bases and J 2 bases, leaving 18 bases between the germline ends. The CDR3 runs to 16 residues. Germline-derived CDR1 and CDR2 are PRHDT and FYEKMQ (reference sequence). CDR3 region: CASSSARDKAPYEQYF. CDR3 nucleotide sequence: TGTGCCAGCAGCTCCGCCCGGGACAAGGCCCCCTACGAGCAGTACTTC.

The chain uses TRBV5-1 and TRBJ2-1; 10 positions agree with TRBD2. With V trimmed by 4 bases and J by 3 bases, 31 bases remained unmatched. This CDR3 region has 24 residues. In germline, CDR1 is SGHRS, CDR2 YFSETQ. CDR3 loop: CASSQQPQTSGWNTEERNYNEQFF. CDR3 DNA: TGCGCCAGCAGCCAACAACCCCAGACTAGCGGGTGGAATACGGAGGAGCGTAACTACAATGAGCAGTTCTTC.

This clone showed up just a few times. V is TRBV29-1 and J is TRBJ2-7, with 8 positions matching TRBD1. Trimming removed 6 bases from V and 4 bases from J; junction bases left unmatched: 8. Germline lookup yields CDR1 SQVTM and CDR2 ANQGSEA. The CDR3 consists of 13 residues. The CDR3 nucleotides read TGCAGCGTGGGAATGGGACAGGAATACGAGCAGTACTTC. Protein product: CSVGMGQEYEQYF.

The CDR3 nucleotides are TGTGCCAGCAGCCCAACCCCAGGTTCCTACGAGCAGTACTTC. Residues: CASSPTPGSYEQYF. The chain couples TRBV27 to TRBJ2-7; no reliable D call. The germline V gene has CDR1 MNHEY and CDR2 SMNVEV (reference sequence). The V end was cut by 6 bases, the J end by 1 base, with 13 bases between. The CDR3 runs to 14 residues.

Only a few counts were recorded for this clone. The V and J genes are TRBV19 and TRBJ2-2; 8 bases match TRBD1. Looked up from germline, CDR1 is LNHDA and CDR2 is SQIVND (reference sequence). The CDR3 is 14 residues long. V lost 8 bases to trimming and J lost 4 bases; unmatched junction nucleotides: 6. CDR3: CASARQGTTGELFF. The DNA for the CDR3 is TGTGCCAGTGCTCGACAGGGGACCACCGGGGAGCTGTTTTTT.

The chain couples TRBV7-2 to TRBJ1-4; D perhaps matches TRBD1 (6 bases). Germline V lookup: CDR1 SGHTA, CDR2 FQGNSA. The CDR3 extends over 17 amino acids. V shed 5 bases and J shed 2 bases, with 18 bases lying between them. CDR3 amino acids: CASSPRGFRGTNEKLFF. In DNA, the CDR3 is TGTGCCAGCAGCCCCCGCGGGTTTAGGGGGACTAATGAAAAACTGTTTTTT.

The V call is TRBV25-1, the J call TRBJ2-5; tentatively, D is TRBD1 (6 bases). The DNA end is more similar to TRBJ2-7, so the J call may be wrong. The CDR3 extends over 14 amino acids. The germline V gene has CDR1 MGHDK and CDR2 SYGVNS. CDR3 nucleotides: TGTGCCAGCAGTGAACCAGGACAGCTTTACGAGCAGTACTTC. It specifies CASSEPGQLYEQYF.